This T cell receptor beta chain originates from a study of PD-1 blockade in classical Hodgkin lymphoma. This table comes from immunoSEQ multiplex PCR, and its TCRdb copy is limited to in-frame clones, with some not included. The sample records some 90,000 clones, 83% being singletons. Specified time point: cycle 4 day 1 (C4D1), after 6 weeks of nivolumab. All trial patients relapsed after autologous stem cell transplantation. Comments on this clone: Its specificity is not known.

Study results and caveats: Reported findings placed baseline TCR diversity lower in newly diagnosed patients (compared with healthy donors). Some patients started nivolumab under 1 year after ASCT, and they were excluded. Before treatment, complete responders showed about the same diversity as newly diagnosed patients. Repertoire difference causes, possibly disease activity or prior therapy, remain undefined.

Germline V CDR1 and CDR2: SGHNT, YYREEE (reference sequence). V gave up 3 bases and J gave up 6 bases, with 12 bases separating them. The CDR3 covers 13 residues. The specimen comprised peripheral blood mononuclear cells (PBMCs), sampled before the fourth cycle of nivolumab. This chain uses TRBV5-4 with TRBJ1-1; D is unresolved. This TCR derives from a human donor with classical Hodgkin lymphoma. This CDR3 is CASSSQLYAEAFF. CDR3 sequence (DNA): TGTGCCAGCAGCTCGCAACTTTACGCTGAAGCTTTCTTT. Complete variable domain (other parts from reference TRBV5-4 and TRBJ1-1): ETGVTQSPTHLIKTRGQQVTLRCSSQSGHNTVSWYQQALGQGPQFIFQYYREEENGRGNFPPRFSGLQFPNYSSELNVNALELDDSALYLCASSSQLYAEAFFGQGTRLTVV.